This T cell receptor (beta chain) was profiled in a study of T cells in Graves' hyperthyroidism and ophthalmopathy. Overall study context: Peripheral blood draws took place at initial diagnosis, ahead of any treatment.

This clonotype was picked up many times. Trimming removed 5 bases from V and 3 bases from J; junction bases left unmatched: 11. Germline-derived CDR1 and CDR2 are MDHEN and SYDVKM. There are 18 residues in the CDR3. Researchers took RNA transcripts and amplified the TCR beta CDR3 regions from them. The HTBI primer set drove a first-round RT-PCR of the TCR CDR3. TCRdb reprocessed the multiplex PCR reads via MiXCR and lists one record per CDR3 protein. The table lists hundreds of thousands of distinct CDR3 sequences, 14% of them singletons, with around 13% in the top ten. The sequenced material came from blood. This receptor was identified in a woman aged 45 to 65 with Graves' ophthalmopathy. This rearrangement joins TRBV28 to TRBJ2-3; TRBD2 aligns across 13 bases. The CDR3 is CASSQNLGLAGETDTQYF. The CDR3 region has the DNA TGTGCCAGCAGTCAAAACCTCGGACTAGCGGGAGAGACAGATACGCAGTATTTT.